This TCR beta chain was observed in a study of technical replicates of blood from several donors. A note on this clone: The sample contains more than one DNA sequence encoding this CDR3.

Method: immunoSEQ multiplex PCR; TCRdb's copy keeps in-frame clones and lacks some. Of around 76,000 clones listed, almost 99% are singletons. The V gene's germline CDR1 is SGHRS and CDR2 YFSETQ. J lost 8 bases, V lost 0 bases, and 1 base had no gene match. CDR3 length: 14 amino acids. The sequence was collected from a human donor in good health. The chain links TRBV5-1 to TRBJ2-1; 11 bases match TRBD2. The sample was T cells isolated from PBMCs. The CDR3 DNA is TGCGCCAGCAGCTTGGATAGCGGGAGGGATGAGCAGTTCTTC. Its protein product is CASSLDSGRDEQFF.